This T cell receptor (beta chain) was obtained from a study of shared clonotypes between healthy human individuals (dated by TCRdb to 2020 to 2021). Study-level background: Two women and a few men aged 18 to 49 years were included in the cohort. Blood TCR repertoires of 5 or 6 healthy adults were deeply sequenced to estimate repertoire size and the extent of clonotype sharing between individuals. For each donor, CD4 naive and CD4 memory were each given three plates, CD8 naive was given two plates, and CD8 memory was given one plate. To increase sequencing depth and limit assay-specific biases, different laboratories used diverse techniques to prepare libraries and sequence TCR repertoires. Between about 0.94 and 10 billion PBMCs per donor were obtained by leukapheresis.

The germline V gene sets CDR1 to SGHRS and CDR2 to YFSETQ. Ends trimmed: V by 0 bases, J by 5 bases; bases unmatched to a gene: 3. Including the terminal cysteine and phenylalanine, the CDR3 comprises 14 residues. Only the CDR3 region is kept as DNA, spanning 42 bases read in frame from base 1. Using the deep immunoSEQ assay, TCR CDR3 regions were amplified from genomic DNA by multiplex PCR. Extracted genomic DNA from each cell subset was distributed evenly across all wells of several immunoSEQ 96-well plates, and each plate was treated as a replicate. For sorted subsets, around 200 ng genomic DNA, equal to 30,000 to 35,000 T cell genomes, was loaded into each replicate PCR. Purified libraries were quantified with a Qubit 3.0 fluorometer, sized on a Bioanalyzer 2100, and re-quantified with the KAPA Library Quantification kit. Each immunoSEQ 96-well plate was sequenced on its own single-read 150-cycle Illumina NextSeq 550 flow cell. The study's own analysis went as follows. Because the immunoSEQ output included only junctional sequences and no quality scores, the filtering could not be the same as the filtering used for full-length reads. Sequences were annotated with PyIR, a Python wrapper for IgBLAST v1.9, and V/J genes and CDR3 were assigned using IMGT germline references. Reads with weak V/J assignments (E-value above 1e-6), missing CDR3, stop codons, out-of-frame junctions, or ambiguous translated residues were removed. V3J clonotypes were defined by identical inferred V gene, J gene, and CDR3 amino acid sequence. Percentage overlap between repertoires was computed as shared unique clonotypes divided by the size of the smaller repertoire. Richness of each repertoire was evaluated using RTK rarefaction, the Chao1 estimator, and Recon v2.1 estimates of unobserved clonotypes. Generation probabilities for all TCRbeta clonotypes obtained by the gDNA method from a handful of donors were computed using OLGA. Imported from immuneACCESS, the table was reduced by TCRdb to in-frame sequences with V and J called. These copies leave out some clones; in studies compared against another copy, an unresolved V gene accounts for under half, and the cause of the remainder is not known. The V and J calls and clone size are taken from that table; D and trimming were inferred from the DNA. This sample holds 2 million to 2.5 million clones; roughly 94% were observed only once. The ten largest clones capture 0.13% of the sample.

This clone was recorded only once. Its antigen is still unknown. Qualities for individual bases were not recorded, and no much larger clone is one base off. What the authors observed across the whole study: Sampling was limited to blood, and TCR repertoires in tissue likely differ from TCR repertoires in blood. Across four donors, around 5% of naive CD4, approximately 3.6% of naive CD8, 2% to 2.5% of memory CD4, and about 0.4% of memory CD8 clonotypes were shared. Higher generation probabilities were observed for clonotypes shared by all four sorted-subset donors than for non-shared clonotypes. Because the study included only a small number of donors, the genetic and exposure-history diversity represented was limited. Pairwise subsampling led to the expectation that sequencing depth would affect the degree of clonotype sharing among donors. Naive subsets generally had larger estimated clonotype richness than memory subsets. Even with the large sequencing depth, rarefaction of the sorted-subset datasets indicated that sequencing was incomplete.

The donors were healthy, HIV-negative adults who had no recently reported acute infections or vaccinations. All donors were Caucasian adults living in Nashville, Tennessee, USA. CD4+ T cells were enriched through magnetic negative selection, after which naive cells were positively selected on CD45RA and the remaining negative fraction served as the memory subset. Blood was collected by leukapheresis, and PBMCs were isolated by Ficoll-Histopaque density gradient centrifugation and then cryopreserved in liquid nitrogen vapor phase. Analytical flow cytometry was used to check the purity and quantity of each magnetically sorted T cell population. Genomic DNA was isolated from each sorted fraction and quantified by UV absorbance on a Nanodrop 2000c.

Sequenced material: naive CD4+ T cells sorted from blood. Sample cell subset or site, as interpreted from the label and publication: CD45RA+ positively selected. This receptor was taken from a man aged 18 to 30 in good health. This receptor chain uses TRBV5-1 and TRBJ2-3; 7 nucleotides in the junction match TRBD2. The CDR3 has the sequence CASSLASGEDTQYF. Read as DNA, the sequence is TGCGCCAGCAGCTTGGCTAGCGGAGAAGATACGCAGTATTTT. Beyond the CDR3, the reference TRBV5-1 and TRBJ2-3 genes provide the residues; the full variable domain reads: KAGVTQTPRYLIKTRGQQVTLSCSPISGHRSVSWYQQTPGQGLQFLFEYFSETQRNKGNFPGRFSGRQFSNSRSEMNVSTLELGDSALYLCASSLASGEDTQYFGPGTRLTVL.